Listed here are 12 T cell receptor beta chains from one sample, sequenced in a study of cytomegalovirus exposure and HLA in healthy donors. Amplification used 60 Vbeta primers and 13 Jbeta primers. Some clones are missing from TCRdb's copy, which holds only in-frame ones; the method was immunoSEQ multiplex PCR. The data show roughly 260,000 clones, 84% seen once. The sequencing sample was made of PBMCs. The receptors were gathered from a woman in her 40s in good health and CMV-seropositive.

The chain joins TRBV10-3 to TRBJ1-4; 9 positions agree with TRBD1. Germline V CDR1 and CDR2: ENHRY, SYGVKD. Germline trimming cut 10 bases from V and 8 bases from J; bases unmatched to any gene: 5. This CDR3 comprises 12 residues. The DNA for the CDR3 is TGTGCCACGGGACAGGGTGAAGAAAAACTGTTTTTT. As protein: CATGQGEEKLFF.

J is TRBJ2-3 and V is TRBV13; tentatively, D is TRBD1 (5 bases). Per the germline V gene, CDR1 is PRHDT and CDR2 is FYEKMQ (reference sequence). The CDR3 covers 13 residues. V gave up 5 bases and J gave up 4 bases, with 10 bases separating them. The chain's CDR3 is CASSPPRADTQYF. The DNA for the CDR3 is TGTGCCAGCAGCCCCCCCAGGGCAGATACGCAGTATTTT.

This clone was counted once. The chain joins TRBV20-1 to TRBJ1-2; no reliable D call. Trimming left V 6 bases short and J 8 bases short, with 13 bases between. Germline CDR1 reads DFQATT; CDR2 reads SNEGSKA (reference sequence). This CDR3 has 11 amino acids. The CDR3: CSAGEETGYTF. DNA for the CDR3: TGCAGTGCCGGGGAGGAAACAGGCTACACCTTC.

The gene calls are TRBV19 and TRBJ1-1; 7 bases are a match to TRBD1. V was pared by 4 bases and J by 2 bases, with 1 base of the junction left unmatched. The CDR3 has 13 amino acids. The germline CDR1 and CDR2 sequences are LNHDA and SQIVND (reference sequence). This CDR3 is CASSRDRNTEAFF. CDR3 sequence (DNA): TGTGCCAGTAGTAGGGACAGAAACACTGAAGCTTTCTTT.

The chain links TRBV6-6 to TRBJ1-5; D may be TRBD1 (5 bases). Germline V lookup: CDR1 MNHNY, CDR2 SVGAGI (reference sequence). The CDR3 is 13 amino acids. V lost 6 bases and J lost 7, with 13 bases in between. Here the CDR3 reads CASSPVEGQPQHF. CDR3 in DNA: TGTGCCAGCAGCCCGGTGGAGGGGCAGCCCCAGCATTTT.

Only one count was recorded for this clone. This chain connects TRBV7-2 to TRBJ2-1, with 7 nucleotides matching TRBD1. Unmatched junction bases numbered 14, after V lost 3 bases and J lost 6 bases. The CDR3 is 17 amino acids. The V gene's germline CDR1 is SGHTA and CDR2 FQGNSA. The CDR3 loop reads CASSFANRGGLGNEQFF. For the CDR3, the DNA is TGTGCCAGCAGCTTCGCTAACAGGGGTGGATTGGGCAATGAGCAGTTCTTC.

With regard to this clone: This CDR3 is also generated by other DNA sequences in the sample. In nucleotides, the CDR3 is TGCGCCAGCAGCCAAAGGACAGGGTCTCCCTACGAGCAGTACTTC. Translation gives CASSQRTGSPYEQYF. The J gene is TRBJ2-7, the V gene TRBV4-3, with TRBD1 matching 8 bases. The length of the CDR3 is 15 residues. V dropped 2 bases and J dropped 2; count of bases not matched to a gene: 5. Germline CDR1 LGHNA, CDR2 YSLEER.

This sequence joins TRBV6-6 and TRBJ2-5; TRBD2 agrees at 12 bases. In germline, CDR1 is MNHNY, CDR2 SVGAGI (reference sequence). The J segment lost 11 bases and the V segment lost 4 bases, leaving 14 bases of the junction unmatched. The CDR3 runs 16 residues. The CDR3 coding sequence is TGTGCCAGCAGTTCCCCTAGCGGGAGGGTCGTGGGGGAGCAGTACTTC. Its translation is CASSSPSGRVVGEQYF.

The CDR3 reads CASSLTGFSGNTIYF. CDR3 DNA sequence: TGTGCCAGCAGTTTAACGGGTTTCTCTGGAAACACCATATATTTT. V and J are TRBV28 and TRBJ1-3; D is unresolved. This CDR3 comprises 15 residues. Germline V gives CDR1 MDHEN, CDR2 SYDVKM. Trimming left V 2 bases short and J 0 bases short, with 8 bases between. The full variable domain, with the rest looked up from reference TRBV28 and TRBJ1-3, is DVKVTQSSRYLVKRTGEKVFLECVQDMDHENMFWYRQDPGLGLRLIYFSYDVKMKEKGDIPEGYSVSREKKERFSLILESASTNQTSMYLCASSLTGFSGNTIYFGEGSWLTVV.

The chain links TRBV6-5 to TRBJ2-7; TRBD2 aligns across 11 bases. CDR1 is MNHEY, CDR2 SVGAGI, per germline. The CDR3 covers 13 residues. Trimming at V came to 6 bases and at J to 6 bases, leaving 4 bases not matched to a gene. The CDR3 nucleotides are TGTGCCAGCAGACTAGCGGGAGCTCCCGAGCAGTACTTC. Translation: CASRLAGAPEQYF.

The chain combines TRBV10-3 with TRBJ2-7, with TRBD2 matching 11 bases. The length of the CDR3 is 18 residues. The germline V gene has CDR1 ENHRY and CDR2 SYGVKD. The V and J ends lost 2 bases and 2 bases, in that order; junction bases with no gene match: 11. CDR3 DNA: TGTGCCATCAGTGAGACTTCCGCCGGGACTAGCGGTACCTACGAGCAGTACTTC. Protein product: CAISETSAGTSGTYEQYF.

The chain employs TRBV4-1 and TRBJ1-5, with 8 bases lining up with TRBD1. The length of the CDR3 is 17 residues. Germline lookup yields CDR1 MGHRA and CDR2 YSYEKL. Trimming at V came to 0 bases and at J to 2 bases, leaving 6 bases not matched to a gene. In DNA form, the CDR3 reads TGCGCCAGCAGCCAAGATCAGGGGGCCTTAGGCAATCAGCCCCAGCATTTT. Encoded protein: CASSQDQGALGNQPQHF.